These 7 T cell receptor beta chains share one sample of origin, sequenced in a study of T cells after yellow fever vaccination. TCRdb itself ran the 5' RACE reads through MiXCR, one entry per CDR3 protein. Found here are 50,000 or so distinct CDR3 sequences, less than 9% of them singletons; the top ten hold 25% to 35%. Sequencing used CD8+ T cells sorted from PBMCs, obtained approximately 16 days after the first yellow fever vaccination. These receptors all stem from a man younger than 35 who received the YFV17D yellow fever vaccine.

As DNA, the CDR3 is TGCGCCAGCAGCCAGGCCCTAGGAGATACGCAGTATTTT. This sequence encodes CASSQALGDTQYF. The rearrangement links TRBV4-1 to TRBJ2-3; D is ambiguous. Trimming left V 3 bases short and J 5 bases short, with 9 bases between. Germline V gene lookup returns CDR1 MGHRA and CDR2 YSYEKL. This CDR3 region has 13 residues.

This clonotype was counted ten times or more. V gene TRBV4-3 combines with J gene TRBJ1-5; perhaps TRBD1 as D (5 bases). Germline values: CDR1 LGHNA, CDR2 YSLEER. CDR3 length equals 19 residues. Between the trimmed V and J ends, which lost 1 base and 0 bases, there was a span of 19 bases. This CDR3 reads CASSQAWQPGGYSNQPQHF. Written as DNA, the CDR3 is TGCGCCAGCAGCCAAGCTTGGCAACCCGGGGGGTATAGCAATCAGCCCCAGCATTTT.

This clonotype occurred a few times. The chain links TRBV19 to TRBJ2-6; no clear D. V lost 1 base and J 1 base, leaving 5 bases between the germline ends. Per the germline V gene, CDR1 is LNHDA and CDR2 is SQIVND (reference sequence). The CDR3 consists of 15 residues. As DNA, the CDR3 is TGTGCCAGTAGTATAGGCGGTTCTGGGGCCAACGTCCTGACTTTC. It specifies CASSIGGSGANVLTF.

CDR3 sequence: CASSSTPANTGELFF. In DNA form, the CDR3 reads TGTGCCAGCAGCTCCACCCCCGCGAACACCGGGGAGCTGTTTTTT. This chain uses TRBV7-3 with TRBJ2-2; D is uncertain. The CDR3 consists of 15 residues. The V end was cut by 4 bases, the J end by 0 bases, with 9 bases between. Germline CDR1 SGHTA, CDR2 FQGTGA.

In its sample, this clonotype was seen a few times. V and J are TRBV10-3 and TRBJ2-5; D is perhaps TRBD1 (6 bases). CDR1 and CDR2 from the germline V gene are ENHRY and SYGVKD. The length of the CDR3 is 14 residues. V lost 5 bases to trimming and J lost 5 bases, with 15 bases between them. CDR3 protein: CAISCGGRWETQYF. The CDR3 DNA reads TGTGCCATCAGTTGTGGGGGCCGGTGGGAGACCCAGTACTTC.

This clonotype has a count of ten or more. CDR3 coding DNA: TGTGCCAGCAGTCAAGAGCGGGGCGGCACAGATACGCAGTATTTT. Its translation: CASSQERGGTDTQYF. The rearrangement joins TRBV6-1 to TRBJ2-3, with 7 bases identical to TRBD2. This CDR3 spans 15 amino acids. With 5 bases clipped from V and 1 base from J, the junction kept 6 bases outside the gene matches. The germline V gene encodes CDR1 MNHNS and CDR2 SASEGT.

This clonotype was seen repeatedly, ten times or more. The chain uses TRBV7-6 and TRBJ1-5; D unresolved. Germline assignment: CDR1 SGHVS and CDR2 FNYEAQ. V was cut by 2 bases and J by 3 bases, with 8 bases left in between. The CDR3 runs to 14 residues. The CDR3 DNA follows: TGTGCCAGCAGCTTACTCGGTCTCAATCAGCCCCAGCATTTT. It is translated as CASSLLGLNQPQHF.